This TCR beta chain came from a study of cytomegalovirus exposure and HLA in healthy donors. Points from the study as a whole: Analyzed later, association rates of TCRs varied across HLA loci, with DRB1 most and HLA-C fewest. Published work reported that the classifier diagnosed cytomegalovirus status with high specificity and sensitivity. Donors belonging to an Asian-associated ancestry cluster reportedly showed fewer N-insertions in productive TCRs than the approximately 680-donor mean, according to what a later analysis found. Roughly uniform sequencing depth across donors was assumed, possibly incorrectly.

A multiplex PCR was run with 60 Vbeta primers and 13 Jbeta primers. Measured with immunoSEQ multiplex PCR; TCRdb has only the in-frame clones, and not every one. Among 60,000 to 70,000 clones listed, around 68% were seen once. Turning to this clone: The antigen remains unidentified.

V gave up 5 bases and J gave up 6 bases, with 14 bases separating them. CDR1 and CDR2 (germline): SNHLY, FYNNEI. CDR3 size: 13 residues. This receptor was identified in a man aged 45-65 years in good health and CMV-seropositive. The genes are TRBV2 and TRBJ2-7, with D perhaps TRBD1 (6 bases). Sequencing used PBMCs. The CDR3 is CASSPTSGVEQYF. CDR3 coding DNA: TGTGCCAGCAGTCCAACCTCAGGGGTCGAGCAGTACTTC.